This record looks at one T cell receptor (beta chain) sequence and its context. There are a few counts of this clonotype. No antigen is known for it. The input lacks base qualities; no much larger clone sits a single base away. Amplification of TCR beta CDR3 regions was carried out from RNA transcripts. A first-round RT-PCR of the TCR CDR3 used the HTBI primer set with the Qiagen OneStep RT-PCR kit. Libraries were constructed in a second round of multiplex PCR, after which size selection and purification were carried out. The libraries were sequenced on an Illumina HiSeq2000 using paired-end 100 bp reads. The authors' analysis ran thus. SOAPnuke was used to process the raw data, removing reads that contained adapters or uncalled bases, had a mean Phred below 15, or lacked an exact match to the constant primer or identifier. High-quality paired reads were merged with COPE v1.2.5, and unique nucleotide sequences were defined as clonotypes. MiTCR v1.1 was used to align the clonotypes against IMGT TRBV, TRBD and TRBJ reference segments. The analysis was restricted to V-J combinations with a frequency above 0.0001, which together covered just over 98% of the repertoires. The TCS score was defined as F50 (clonal expansion) divided by E x V (chaos), with BLOSUM62-based TCRdist calculated between CDR3 peptides within each V-J. Welch's t-statistics and random forest reduced around 550 V-J features to fewer than 15, which were used in a naive Bayes classifier (R e1071). The public reads were run again by TCRdb, first through fastp at Q25 and then through MiXCR, and only productive beta chains were kept. One record per CDR3 amino acid sequence lists the most common genes and DNA. These V and J calls rely on TCRdb rather than the paper's analysis. The sample contains 140,000 or so distinct CDR3 sequences, approximately 20% of them found a single time. The top ten clonotypes cover more than 65% of the sample.

Hyperthyroidism patients were aged 18 to 65 years and newly diagnosed, with disease duration of less than 2 months. Exclusion was applied to patients with uncontrolled infections, other autoimmune diseases, pregnancy or lactation. Clinical symptoms, serum thyroxine and TRAb, thyroid ultrasound, and orbital computed tomography formed the basis for the diagnoses. Blood from progressor patients was drawn when they were first diagnosed with hyperthyroidism, before any ophthalmopathy symptoms appeared. Ficoll-Paque density gradient centrifugation was used to isolate PBMCs from approximately 10 ml of fresh peripheral blood. Progressor patients were first diagnosed with Graves' hyperthyroidism and then developed ophthalmopathy during follow-up. Trizol reagent was used to extract total RNA, and RNA quality was then checked on an Agilent 2100 Bioanalyzer. The sample belongs to a study of T cells in Graves' hyperthyroidism and ophthalmopathy (dated by TCRdb to between 2018 and 2021). Broadly, across the study: Peripheral blood was sampled at the time of initial diagnosis, prior to any treatment. A discovery cohort of 95 to 100 patients, 43 with Graves' ophthalmopathy and 57 with stable Graves' hyperthyroidism, was used to find distinguishing TCR V-J signatures. Prospective prediction of ophthalmopathy was tested in an independent validation cohort consisting of fewer than 20 hyperthyroidism patients and around 16 patients who later progressed to ophthalmopathy. The 85 to 100 discovery patients were divided at random into training and test sets in a 7:3 ratio. In more than five Graves' hyperthyroidism patients, the study also compared T-cell repertoires from thyroid tissue with T-cell repertoires from blood. Once sampling was done, hyperthyroidism patients were given methimazole at a starting dose of 30 mg daily, whereas ophthalmopathy patients were given high-dose intravenous methylprednisolone. According to the paper, TCR Vbeta CDR3 sequencing was carried out on 120 to 150 peripheral blood samples, which came from 40 to 45 ophthalmopathy, 70 to 80 hyperthyroidism and approximately 17 progressor patients. Study-wide conclusions, independent of this receptor: Sample size was not statistically predetermined, and investigators were not blinded to group allocation. Most expanded thyroid clonotypes (frequency above 0.001) were also detected in blood, a finding suggesting that blood repertoires may reflect thyroid immune responses. In cross-validation, a model built on a 13 V-J signature told ophthalmopathy apart from stable hyperthyroidism with 85% to 90% sensitivity and about 81% specificity, and in testing the same model reached 80%/75%. In validation, the model predicted progression to ophthalmopathy with 55% to 71% sensitivity and approximately 74% specificity, a median of about six months before onset.

In the germline V gene (reference sequence), CDR1 corresponds to SEHNR and CDR2 to FQNEAQ. Trimming costs V 1 base and J 0 bases, and their ends lie 12 bases apart. Taken from cysteine to phenylalanine, the CDR3 has 16 residues. Of all the DNA, just the CDR3 is kept, 48 bases in frame from base 1. This sequence was found in a woman in her fifties or sixties with Graves' hyperthyroidism that later progressed to Graves' ophthalmopathy. The chain is encoded by TRBV7-9 joined to TRBJ1-1, with no confidently assigned D gene. Sequencing was done on a sample of blood. This receptor carries the CDR3 CASSLGNSIMNTEAFF. Read as DNA, the sequence is TGTGCCAGCAGCTTAGGGAACAGCATCATGAACACTGAAGCTTTCTTT.